This record looks at one T cell receptor beta chain sequence and its context. The count of this clone is one. There is no known antigen for this receptor. Base-call qualities are not available, and no considerably larger clone is one nucleotide away. TCR beta CDR3 regions were amplified from genomic DNA with the immunoSEQ assay, a bias-controlled multiplex PCR using V- and J-specific primers. A second PCR step added a proprietary barcode and Illumina adapter sequences to the CDR3 amplicons. An Illumina MiSeq instrument was used to sequence the CDR3 libraries. As for how the authors treated the data: Export and quality control were performed with immunoSEQ Analyzer 3.0, and downstream analyses were performed with R Bioconductor and Immunarch. Only productive rearrangements within the normalized downsampled data set were used in the calculation of repertoire metrics. In the normalized cohort, clonotypes with more than 5 templates were defined as pathologically expanded. The Inverse Simpson Index served as the measure of repertoire diversity. CMV-specificity analyses were carried out on the non-normalized data set to capture all clonotypes. Imported from immuneACCESS, the table was reduced by TCRdb to in-frame sequences with V and J called. These copies leave out some clones; in studies compared against another copy, an unresolved V gene accounts for under half, and the cause of the remainder is not known. D and trimming come from the DNA, and the V and J calls and clone size come from that table. This sample comprises approximately 14,000 clones, 65% to 90% of them detected only once. The top ten clonotypes cover about 13% of the sample.

Taken with the paper, the label for time point translates to: 100 days after allo-HCT. Blood from recipients was drawn roughly 28 days before transplant, then again at days 30, 100 and 180 after transplant. Using Nuclei Lysis Solution, genomic DNA was extracted from unfractionated peripheral blood mononuclear cells that were either fresh or cryopreserved. This entry belongs to a study of T cell clonotyping in hematopoietic cell transplantation (dated by TCRdb to 2020 to 2023). Notes on the research overall: The study collected around 150 blood samples from approximately 40 consecutive transplant recipients and their related donors. Recruitment of patients ran from late 2015 to early 2017, and follow-up continued until late 2020 or until death. Study-wide findings and limitations: Broader posttransplant TCR repertoire diversity was predicted by donor and pretransplant recipient Inverse Simpson Index values. After transplant, TCR diversity in recipients dropped, and pathologically expanded clonotypes climbed progressively between day 30 and day 180. The sample size was limited, and CD4 and CD8 repertoire contributions could not be separated because cells were not sorted. Only a small fraction of recipient repertoires overlapped donor repertoires, with over 95% appearing de novo at the given depth.

This receptor was identified in a male patient aged 50 to 60 who had an allogeneic stem cell transplant from an unrelated donor, so T cells may come from the graft donor. Some clones in this sample may be carry-over from other donors' samples. Sequences were derived from PBMCs, sampled 100 days after allogeneic stem cell transplant.

The DNA sequence follows: TGTGCCAGCAGCTTACAGTGGAACCACGAGCAGTACTTC. This is translated as CASSLQWNHEQYF. The V gene is TRBV7-2 and the J gene is TRBJ2-7; the D gene assignment is ambiguous. The junction carries 10 bases between V and J, which are trimmed by 2 bases and 5 bases respectively. From the germline V gene, CDR1 is SGHTA and CDR2 is FQGNSA. The CDR3 runs 13 residues from the cysteine to the phenylalanine. Here the CDR3 DNA is all that survives: 39 bases in frame from base 1. Outside the CDR3, residues come from the reference TRBV7-2 and TRBJ2-7 proteins, so the full variable domain is: GAGVSQSPSNKVTEKGKDVELRCDPISGHTALYWYRQSLGQGLEFLIYFQGNSAPDKSGLPSDRFSAERTGGSVSTLTIQRTQQEDSAVYLCASSLQWNHEQYFGPGTRLTVT.